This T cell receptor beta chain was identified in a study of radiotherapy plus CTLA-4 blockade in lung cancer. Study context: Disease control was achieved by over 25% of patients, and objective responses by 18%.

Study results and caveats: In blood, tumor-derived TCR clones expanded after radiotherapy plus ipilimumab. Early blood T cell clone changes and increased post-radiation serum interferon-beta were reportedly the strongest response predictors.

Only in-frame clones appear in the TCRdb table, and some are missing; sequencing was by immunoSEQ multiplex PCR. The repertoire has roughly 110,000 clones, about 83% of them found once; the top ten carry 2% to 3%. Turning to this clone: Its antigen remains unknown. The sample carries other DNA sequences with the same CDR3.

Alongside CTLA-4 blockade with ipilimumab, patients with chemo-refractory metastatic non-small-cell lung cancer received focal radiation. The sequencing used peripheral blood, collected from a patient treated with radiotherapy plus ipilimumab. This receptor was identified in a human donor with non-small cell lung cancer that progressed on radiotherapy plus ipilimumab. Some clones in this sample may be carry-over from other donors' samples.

CDR3 nucleotides: TGTGCCAGCTCAGGTCGGGGGACAGGGAGGCACAATGAGCAGTTCTTC. Amino acid sequence: CASSGRGTGRHNEQFF. The chain carries TRBV18 and TRBJ2-1, with 9 positions matching TRBD1. V was clipped by 5 bases and J by 5 bases; unmatched bases: 10. The CDR3 has 16 residues. Germline CDR1 is KGHSH and CDR2 is LQKENI.